This T cell receptor beta chain was obtained from a study of T cells expressing NK-cell markers. Study-level background: The study drew TCR beta repertoires from sorted CD3+CD56+NKG2C+, CD3+CD56+NKG2C- and CD3+CD56-NKG2C+ T cells.

Germline lookup yields CDR1 GTSNPN and CDR2 SVGIG (reference sequence). The CDR3 has 12 residues. What made the TCR beta cDNA was 5'RACE template switching with UMIs. For each CDR3 protein, TCRdb gives one entry from its re-call of the 5' RACE reads, without DNA. Recorded for this sample: about 150,000 distinct CDR3 sequences. Source material: blood T cells: a sorted CD56 or NKG2C T cell subset, CD4+ or CD8+ T cells, or bulk PBMC T cells (not recorded which). This TCR came from a woman aged 45-59 years in good health. This chain links TRBV30 with TRBJ1-3. This CDR3 is CAWSVGEDTIYF.